Within the sample, the clone carrying this T cell receptor (beta chain) is medium-sized (0.01 to 0.1%). Its antigen is not identified. This sample is part of a study of vaccination effects on CD4 cells after COVID-19. Antigen-specific CD4+ T cells were first expanded with viral peptide pools by the ViraFEST assay and only then sequenced. Upon completion of 10 to 11 days in culture, CD4+ T cells were isolated. Vaccine administered to participants consisted of two doses of either BNT162b2 or mRNA-1273. Absence of prior SARS-CoV-2 infection characterized the vaccine recipients, who showed negative nucleocapsid antibodies. IL-2 medium supplanted half the medium on days 3 and 7. Study-wide results and caveats: Healthy vaccinees had only 1 of 255 vaccine-induced clones cross-react with common cold coronaviruses. Clones from infection and from vaccination both contracted markedly late after vaccination.

The CDR3 length is 13 residues. Germline CDR1 reads SGDLS; CDR2 reads YYNGEE. Between the trimmed V and J ends, which lost 3 bases and 0 bases, there was a span of 4 bases. Assay: immunoSEQ multiplex PCR; the TCRdb copy retains only in-frame clones and omits some. Of approximately 24,000 clones listed, roughly four fifths are singletons. This sequence originates from a human donor who received a COVID-19 vaccine. Some clones in this sample may be carry-over from other donors' samples. The chain employs TRBV9 and TRBJ1-3; D not certain. The sample here was CD4+ T cells from PBMCs cultured with SARS-CoV-2 spike peptides, taken after COVID-19 vaccination. The DNA for the CDR3 is TGTGCCAGCAGCGGTCTCTCTGGAAACACCATATATTTT. It specifies CASSGLSGNTIYF.